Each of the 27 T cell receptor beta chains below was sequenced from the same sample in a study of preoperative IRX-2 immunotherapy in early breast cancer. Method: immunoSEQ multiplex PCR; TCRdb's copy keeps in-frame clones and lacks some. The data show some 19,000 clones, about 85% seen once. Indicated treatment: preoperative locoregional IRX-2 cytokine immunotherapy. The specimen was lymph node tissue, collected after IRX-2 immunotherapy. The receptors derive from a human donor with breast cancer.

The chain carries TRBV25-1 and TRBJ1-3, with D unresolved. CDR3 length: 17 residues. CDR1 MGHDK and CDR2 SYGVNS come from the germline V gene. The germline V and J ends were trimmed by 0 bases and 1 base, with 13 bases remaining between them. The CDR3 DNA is TGTGCCAGCAGTGAATATCCCGCAGAAGGGTCTGGAAACACCATATATTTT. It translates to CASSEYPAEGSGNTIYF.

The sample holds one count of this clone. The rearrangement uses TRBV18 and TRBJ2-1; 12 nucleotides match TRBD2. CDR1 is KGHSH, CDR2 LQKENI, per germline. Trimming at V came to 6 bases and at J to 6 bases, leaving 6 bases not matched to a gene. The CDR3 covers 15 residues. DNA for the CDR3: TGTGCCAGCTCGTCCCTAGCGGGGGGGCCCAATGAGCAGTTCTTC. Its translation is CASSSLAGGPNEQFF.

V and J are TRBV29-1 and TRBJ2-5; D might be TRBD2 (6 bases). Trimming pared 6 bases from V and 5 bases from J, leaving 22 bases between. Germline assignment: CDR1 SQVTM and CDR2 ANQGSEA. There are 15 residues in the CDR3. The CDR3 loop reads CSVDPLGTAGETQYF. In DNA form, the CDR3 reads TGCAGCGTAGACCCCCTTGGGACGGCGGGGGAGACCCAGTACTTC.

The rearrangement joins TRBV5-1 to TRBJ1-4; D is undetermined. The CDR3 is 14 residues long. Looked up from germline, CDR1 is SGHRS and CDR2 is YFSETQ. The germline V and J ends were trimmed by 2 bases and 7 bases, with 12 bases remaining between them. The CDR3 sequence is CASSFGSTGEKLFF. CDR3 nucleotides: TGCGCCAGCAGCTTCGGGTCTACTGGTGAAAAACTGTTTTTT.

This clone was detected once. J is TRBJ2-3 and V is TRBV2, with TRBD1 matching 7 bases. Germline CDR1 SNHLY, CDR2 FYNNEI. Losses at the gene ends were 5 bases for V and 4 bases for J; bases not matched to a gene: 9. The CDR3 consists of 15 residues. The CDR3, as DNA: TGTGCCAGCAGTTCCCTAACGACAGGGCCAGATACGCAGTATTTT. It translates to CASSSLTTGPDTQYF.

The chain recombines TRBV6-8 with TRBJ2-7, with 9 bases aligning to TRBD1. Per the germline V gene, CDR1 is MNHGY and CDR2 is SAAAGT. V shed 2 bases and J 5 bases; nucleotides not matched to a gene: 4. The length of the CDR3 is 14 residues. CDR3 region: CASSYRDRVDEQYF. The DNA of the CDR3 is TGTGCCAGCAGTTACCGGGACAGGGTTGACGAGCAGTACTTC.

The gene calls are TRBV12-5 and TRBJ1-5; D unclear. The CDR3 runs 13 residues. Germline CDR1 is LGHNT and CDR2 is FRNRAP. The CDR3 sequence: CASGQNSNQPQHF. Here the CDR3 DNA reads TGTGCCAGCGGTCAAAATAGCAATCAGCCCCAGCATTTT.

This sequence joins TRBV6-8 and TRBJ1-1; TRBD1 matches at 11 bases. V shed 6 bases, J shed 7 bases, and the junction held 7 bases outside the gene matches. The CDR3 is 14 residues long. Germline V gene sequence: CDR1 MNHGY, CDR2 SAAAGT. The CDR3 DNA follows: TGTGCCAGCAGACGGACAGGGGGCGAGGGTGAAGCTTTCTTT. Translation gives CASRRTGGEGEAFF.

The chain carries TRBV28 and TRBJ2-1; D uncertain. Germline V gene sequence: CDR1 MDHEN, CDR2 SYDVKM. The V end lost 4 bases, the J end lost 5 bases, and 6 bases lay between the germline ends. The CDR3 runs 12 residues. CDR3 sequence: CASSSGDNEQFF. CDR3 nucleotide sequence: TGTGCCAGCAGTTCCGGCGACAATGAGCAGTTCTTC.

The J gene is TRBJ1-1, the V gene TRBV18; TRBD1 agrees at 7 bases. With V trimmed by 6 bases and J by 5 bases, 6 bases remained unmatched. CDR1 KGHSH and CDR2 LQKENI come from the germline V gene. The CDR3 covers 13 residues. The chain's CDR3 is CASSDRAGTEAFF. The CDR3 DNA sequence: TGTGCCAGCTCCGACAGGGCGGGGACTGAAGCTTTCTTT.

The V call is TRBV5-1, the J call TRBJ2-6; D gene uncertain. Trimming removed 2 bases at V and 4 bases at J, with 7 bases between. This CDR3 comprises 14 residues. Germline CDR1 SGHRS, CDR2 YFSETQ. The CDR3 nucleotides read TGCGCCAGCAGCTTAGGGCTCGGGGCCAACGTCCTGACTTTC. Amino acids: CASSLGLGANVLTF.

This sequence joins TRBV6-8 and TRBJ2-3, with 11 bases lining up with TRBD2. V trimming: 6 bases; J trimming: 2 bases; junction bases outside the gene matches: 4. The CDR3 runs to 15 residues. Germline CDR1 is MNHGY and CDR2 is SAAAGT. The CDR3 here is CASRRLAGITDTQYF. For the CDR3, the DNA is TGTGCCAGCAGAAGACTAGCGGGAATCACAGATACGCAGTATTTT.

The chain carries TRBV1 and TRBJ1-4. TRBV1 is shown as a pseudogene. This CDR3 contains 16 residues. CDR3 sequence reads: CASSQAGPSGGEKLFF. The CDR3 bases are TGCGCCAGCAGCCAAGCGGGGCCTTCGGGGGGCGAAAAACTGTTTTTT.

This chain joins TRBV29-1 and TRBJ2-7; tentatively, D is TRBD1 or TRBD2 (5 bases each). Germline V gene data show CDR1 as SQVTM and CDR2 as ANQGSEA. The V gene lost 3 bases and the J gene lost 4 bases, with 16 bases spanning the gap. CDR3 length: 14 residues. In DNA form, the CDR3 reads TGCAGCGTTGACAGCCGGGACCGGGGATACGAGCAGTACTTC. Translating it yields CSVDSRDRGYEQYF.

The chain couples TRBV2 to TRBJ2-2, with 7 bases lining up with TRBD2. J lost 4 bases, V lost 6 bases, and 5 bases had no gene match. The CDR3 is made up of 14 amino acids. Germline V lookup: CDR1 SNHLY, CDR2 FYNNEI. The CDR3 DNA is TGTGCCAGCAGGTCTAGCGGACCCACCGGGGAGCTGTTTTTT. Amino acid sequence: CASRSSGPTGELFF.

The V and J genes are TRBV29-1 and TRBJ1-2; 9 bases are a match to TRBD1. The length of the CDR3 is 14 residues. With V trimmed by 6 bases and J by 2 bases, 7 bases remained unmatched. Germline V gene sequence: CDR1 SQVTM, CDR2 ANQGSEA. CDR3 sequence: CSVAHRGRNYGYTF. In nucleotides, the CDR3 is TGCAGCGTCGCTCACAGGGGGCGGAACTATGGCTACACCTTC.

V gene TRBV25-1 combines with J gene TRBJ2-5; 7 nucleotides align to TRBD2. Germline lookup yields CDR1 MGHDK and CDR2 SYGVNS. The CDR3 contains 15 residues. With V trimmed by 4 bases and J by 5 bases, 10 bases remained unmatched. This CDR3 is CASSGKLASRETQYF. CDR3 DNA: TGTGCCAGCAGTGGCAAACTAGCGTCTCGGGAGACCCAGTACTTC.

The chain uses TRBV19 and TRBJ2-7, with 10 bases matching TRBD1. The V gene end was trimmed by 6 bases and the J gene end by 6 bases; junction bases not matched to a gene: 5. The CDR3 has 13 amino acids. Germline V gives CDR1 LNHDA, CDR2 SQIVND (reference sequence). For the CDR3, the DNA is TGTGCCAGTAGCCAGACAGGGGGCGGCGAGCAGTACTTC. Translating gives CASSQTGGGEQYF.

CDR3 amino acids: CASSEWAGRNTIYF. The CDR3 DNA reads TGTGCCAGCAGTGAATGGGCAGGGCGGAACACCATATATTTT. The chain couples TRBV25-1 to TRBJ1-3; D may be TRBD1 (5 bases). The CDR3 is 14 amino acids. Trimming left V 1 base short and J 7 bases short, with 11 bases between. Per germline, CDR1 MGHDK and CDR2 SYGVNS.

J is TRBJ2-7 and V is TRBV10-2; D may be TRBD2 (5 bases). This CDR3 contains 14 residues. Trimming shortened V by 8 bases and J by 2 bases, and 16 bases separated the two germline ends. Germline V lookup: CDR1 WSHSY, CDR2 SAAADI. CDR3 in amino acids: CASPGGSRAYEQYF. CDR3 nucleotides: TGCGCCAGCCCCGGTGGGAGTCGCGCCTACGAGCAGTACTTC.

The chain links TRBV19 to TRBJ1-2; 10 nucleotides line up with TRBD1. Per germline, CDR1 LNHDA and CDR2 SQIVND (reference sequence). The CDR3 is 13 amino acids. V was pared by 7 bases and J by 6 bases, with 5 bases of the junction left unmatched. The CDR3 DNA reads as TGTGCCAGTACCCGACAGGGGGCGGATGGCTACACCTTC. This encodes CASTRQGADGYTF.

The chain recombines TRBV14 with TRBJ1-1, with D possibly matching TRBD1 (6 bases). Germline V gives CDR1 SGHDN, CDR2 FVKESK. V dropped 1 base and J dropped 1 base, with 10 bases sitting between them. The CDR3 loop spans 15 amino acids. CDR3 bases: TGTGCCAGCAGCCAAGCCCCAGGGGCGAACACTGAAGCTTTCTTT. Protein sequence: CASSQAPGANTEAFF. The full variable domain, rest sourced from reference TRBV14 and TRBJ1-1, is EAGVTQFPSHSVIEKGQTVTLRCDPISGHDNLYWYRRVMGKEIKFLLHFVKESKQDESGMPNNRFLAERTGGTYSTLKVQPAELEDSGVYFCASSQAPGANTEAFFGQGTRLTVV.

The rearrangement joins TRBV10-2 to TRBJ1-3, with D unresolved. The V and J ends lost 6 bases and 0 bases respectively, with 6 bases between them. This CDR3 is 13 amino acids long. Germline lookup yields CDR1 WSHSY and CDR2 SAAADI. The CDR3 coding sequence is TGCGCCAGCAGCGCGAACTCTGGAAACACCATATATTTT. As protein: CASSANSGNTIYF.

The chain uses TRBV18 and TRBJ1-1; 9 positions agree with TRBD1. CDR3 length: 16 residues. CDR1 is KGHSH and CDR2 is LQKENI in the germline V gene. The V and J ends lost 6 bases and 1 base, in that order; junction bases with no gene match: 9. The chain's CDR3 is CASSRRTGAGNTEAFF. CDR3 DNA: TGTGCCAGCTCTCGCCGGACAGGGGCAGGGAACACTGAAGCTTTCTTT.

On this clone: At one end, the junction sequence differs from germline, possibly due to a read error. CDR3 in DNA: TGTGCCATCAGTGGCGACAGGGGATTCTATGGCTACACCTTC. Protein: CAISGDRGFYGYTF. The V call is TRBV6-4, the J call TRBJ1-2, with 8 positions matching TRBD1. The germline CDR1 and CDR2 sequences are MRHNA and SNTAGT. This CDR3 spans 14 amino acids.

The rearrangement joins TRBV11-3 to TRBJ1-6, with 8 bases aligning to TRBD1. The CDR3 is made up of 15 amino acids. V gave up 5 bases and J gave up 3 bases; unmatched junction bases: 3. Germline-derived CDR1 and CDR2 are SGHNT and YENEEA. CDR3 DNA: TGTGCCAGCAGCCCAGGACAGGGCTATAATTCACCCCTCCACTTT. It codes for CASSPGQGYNSPLHF.

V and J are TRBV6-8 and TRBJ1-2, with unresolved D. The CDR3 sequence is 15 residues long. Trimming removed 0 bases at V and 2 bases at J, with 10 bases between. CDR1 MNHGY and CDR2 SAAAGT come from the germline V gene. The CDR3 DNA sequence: TGTGCCAGCAGTTACTCCGGGAGGGTCAACTATGGCTACACCTTC. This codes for CASSYSGRVNYGYTF.